This TCR beta chain was captured in a study of T-cell memory formation after mild COVID-19. Turning to the study itself: TCR clusters showed largely donor specificity. Overall study results and limits: CD4+ bias marked clones expanding day 15 to 37, unlike balanced contracting clones. Largely, contracting CD4+ clones fell within CM and EM, and contracting CD8+ clones within EMRA.

Concerning this clonotype: Its antigen is as yet unknown.

A single record per CDR3 protein comes from TCRdb applying MiXCR to the 5' RACE reads. Of around 320,000 distinct CDR3 sequences detected, roughly 19% appear once; the ten largest clones hold around 21%. The V gene end was trimmed by 3 bases and the J gene end by 3 bases; junction bases not matched to a gene: 20. Germline assignment: CDR1 DFQATT and CDR2 SNEGSKA (reference sequence). CDR3 length: 19 amino acids. This sequence joins TRBV20-1 and TRBJ1-1, with 9 bases that match TRBD1. The clonotype comes from a man in his late teens or twenties who had mild COVID-19 (a few samples of this study predate the infection). Cell type and time point are not known. The sequencing input was PBMCs or a T cell subset sorted from them (not recorded which). The CDR3 here is CSARGPGTGWFWDDTEAFF. CDR3 DNA sequence: TGCAGTGCTAGGGGTCCCGGGACAGGGTGGTTTTGGGATGACACTGAAGCTTTCTTT.